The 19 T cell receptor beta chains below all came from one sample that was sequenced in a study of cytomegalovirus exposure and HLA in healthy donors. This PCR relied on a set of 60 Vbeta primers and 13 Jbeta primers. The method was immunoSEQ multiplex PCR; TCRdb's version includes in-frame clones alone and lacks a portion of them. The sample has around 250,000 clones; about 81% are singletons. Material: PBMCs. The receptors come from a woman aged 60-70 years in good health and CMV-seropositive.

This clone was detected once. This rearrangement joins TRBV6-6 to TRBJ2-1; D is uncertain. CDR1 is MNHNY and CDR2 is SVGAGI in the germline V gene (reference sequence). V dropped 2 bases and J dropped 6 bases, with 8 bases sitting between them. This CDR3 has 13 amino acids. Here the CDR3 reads CASSYVHGNEQFF. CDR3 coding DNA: TGTGCCAGCAGTTACGTTCACGGCAATGAGCAGTTCTTC.

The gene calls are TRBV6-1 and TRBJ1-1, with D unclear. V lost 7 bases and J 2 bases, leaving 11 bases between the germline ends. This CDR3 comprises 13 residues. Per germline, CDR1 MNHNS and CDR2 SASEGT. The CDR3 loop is CASIRDYNTEAFF. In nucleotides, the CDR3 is TGTGCCAGCATCCGGGATTATAACACTGAAGCTTTCTTT.

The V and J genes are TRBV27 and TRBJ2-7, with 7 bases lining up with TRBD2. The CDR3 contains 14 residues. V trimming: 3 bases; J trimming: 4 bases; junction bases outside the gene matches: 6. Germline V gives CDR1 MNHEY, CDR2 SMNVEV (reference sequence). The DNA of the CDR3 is TGTGCCAGCAGTTTCCTTGGCGGGGGATACGAGCAGTACTTC. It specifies CASSFLGGGYEQYF.

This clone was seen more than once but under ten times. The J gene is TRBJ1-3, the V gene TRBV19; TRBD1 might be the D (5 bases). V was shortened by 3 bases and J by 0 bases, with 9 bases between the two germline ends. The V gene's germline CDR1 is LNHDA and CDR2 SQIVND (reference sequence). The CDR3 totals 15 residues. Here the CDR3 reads CASSMEGSSGNTIYF. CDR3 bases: TGTGCCAGTAGTATGGAGGGGTCCTCTGGAAACACCATATATTTT. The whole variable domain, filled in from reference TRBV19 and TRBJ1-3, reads DGGITQSPKYLFRKEGQNVTLSCEQNLNHDAMYWYRQDPGQGLRLIYYSQIVNDFQKGDIAEGYSVSREKKESFPLTVTSAQKNPTAFYLCASSMEGSSGNTIYFGEGSWLTVV.

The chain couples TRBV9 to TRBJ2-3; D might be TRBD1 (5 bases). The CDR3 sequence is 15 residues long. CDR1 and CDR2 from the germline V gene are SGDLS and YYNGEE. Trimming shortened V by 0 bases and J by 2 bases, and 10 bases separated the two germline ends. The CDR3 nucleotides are TGTGCCAGCAGCGTAGACCCAGGGTACACAGATACGCAGTATTTT. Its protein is CASSVDPGYTDTQYF.

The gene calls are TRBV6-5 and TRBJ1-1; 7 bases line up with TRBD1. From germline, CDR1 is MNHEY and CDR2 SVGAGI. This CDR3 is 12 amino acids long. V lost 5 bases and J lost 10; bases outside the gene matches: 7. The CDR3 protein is CASSPTGFGAFF. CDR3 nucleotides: TGTGCCAGCAGTCCGACAGGGTTTGGAGCTTTCTTT.

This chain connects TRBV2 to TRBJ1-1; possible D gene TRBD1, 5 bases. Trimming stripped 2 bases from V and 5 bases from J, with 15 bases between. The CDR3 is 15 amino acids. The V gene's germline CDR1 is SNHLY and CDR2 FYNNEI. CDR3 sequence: CASSEISQGKTEAFF. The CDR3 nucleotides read TGTGCCAGCAGTGAAATAAGTCAGGGCAAAACTGAAGCTTTCTTT.

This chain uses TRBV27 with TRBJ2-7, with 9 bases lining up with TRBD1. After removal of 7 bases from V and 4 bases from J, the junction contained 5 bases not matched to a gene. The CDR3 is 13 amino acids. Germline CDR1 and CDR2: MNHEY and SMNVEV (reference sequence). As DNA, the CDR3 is TGTGCCAGCACTCCGACAGGGGGGTACGAGCAGTACTTC. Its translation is CASTPTGGYEQYF.

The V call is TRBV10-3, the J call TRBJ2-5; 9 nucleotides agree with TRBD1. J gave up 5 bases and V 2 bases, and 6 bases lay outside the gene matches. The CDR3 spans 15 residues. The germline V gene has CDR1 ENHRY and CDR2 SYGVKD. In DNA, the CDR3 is TGTGCCATCAGTGAGCCTAACAGGGGGCGGGAGACCCAGTACTTC. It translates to CAISEPNRGRETQYF.

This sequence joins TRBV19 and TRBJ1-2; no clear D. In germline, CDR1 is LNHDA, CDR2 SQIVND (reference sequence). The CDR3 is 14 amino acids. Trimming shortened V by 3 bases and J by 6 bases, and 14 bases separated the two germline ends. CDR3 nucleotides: TGTGCCAGTAGTATCGCGGGTGACGTTGATGGCTACACCTTC. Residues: CASSIAGDVDGYTF.

CDR3 region: CASRATGAYGYTF. CDR3 in DNA: TGTGCCAGCAGAGCTACAGGTGCCTATGGCTACACCTTC. The V and J genes are TRBV6-1 and TRBJ1-2; tentatively, D is TRBD1 (5 bases). V was pared by 6 bases and J by 4 bases, with 12 bases between. This CDR3 contains 13 residues. The germline gives CDR1 MNHNS, CDR2 SASEGT.

CDR3 sequence reads: CASSPRTGGSHEQFF. The CDR3 DNA sequence: TGTGCCAGCTCACCACGGACAGGGGGTTCCCATGAGCAGTTCTTC. The J gene is TRBJ2-1, the V gene TRBV18; TRBD1 matches 10 bases. V lost 1 base to trimming and J lost 8 bases; unmatched junction nucleotides: 5. The CDR3 sequence is 15 residues long. Germline loops: CDR1 KGHSH, CDR2 LQKENI.

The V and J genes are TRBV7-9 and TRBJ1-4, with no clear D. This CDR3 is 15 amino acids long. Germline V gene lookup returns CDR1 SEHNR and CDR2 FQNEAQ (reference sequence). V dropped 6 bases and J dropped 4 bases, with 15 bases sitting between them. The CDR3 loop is CASSRAGNVNEKLFF. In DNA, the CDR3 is TGTGCCAGCAGTCGCGCCGGGAACGTTAATGAAAAACTGTTTTTT. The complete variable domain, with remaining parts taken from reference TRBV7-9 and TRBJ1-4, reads DTGVSQNPRHKITKRGQNVTFRCDPISEHNRLYWYRQTLGQGPEFLTYFQNEAQLEKSRLLSDRFSAERPKGSFSTLEIQRTEQGDSAMYLCASSRAGNVNEKLFFGSGTQLSVL.

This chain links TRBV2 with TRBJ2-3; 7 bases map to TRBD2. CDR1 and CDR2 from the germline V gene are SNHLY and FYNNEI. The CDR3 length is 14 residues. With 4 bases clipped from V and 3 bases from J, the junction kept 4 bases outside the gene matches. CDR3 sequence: CASSVSGITDTQYF. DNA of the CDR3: TGTGCCAGCAGTGTCAGCGGGATTACAGATACGCAGTATTTT.

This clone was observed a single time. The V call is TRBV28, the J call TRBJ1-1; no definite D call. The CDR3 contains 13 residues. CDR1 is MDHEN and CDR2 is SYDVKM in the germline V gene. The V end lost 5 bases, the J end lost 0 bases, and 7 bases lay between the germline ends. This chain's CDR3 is CASSPYMNTEAFF. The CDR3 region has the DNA TGTGCCAGCAGTCCATACATGAACACTGAAGCTTTCTTT.

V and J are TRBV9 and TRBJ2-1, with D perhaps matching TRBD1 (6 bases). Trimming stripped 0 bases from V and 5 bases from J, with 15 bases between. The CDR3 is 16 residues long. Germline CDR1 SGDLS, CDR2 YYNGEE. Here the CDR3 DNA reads TGTGCCAGCAGCGTAGACTGGGGGCAGGGTCACAATGAGCAGTTCTTC. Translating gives CASSVDWGQGHNEQFF.

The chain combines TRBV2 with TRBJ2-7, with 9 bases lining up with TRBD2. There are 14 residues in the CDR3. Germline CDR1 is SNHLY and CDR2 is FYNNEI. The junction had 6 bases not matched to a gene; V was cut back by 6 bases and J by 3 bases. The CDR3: CASRDTSGYYEQYF. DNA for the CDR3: TGTGCCAGCAGGGATACTAGCGGGTACTACGAGCAGTACTTC.

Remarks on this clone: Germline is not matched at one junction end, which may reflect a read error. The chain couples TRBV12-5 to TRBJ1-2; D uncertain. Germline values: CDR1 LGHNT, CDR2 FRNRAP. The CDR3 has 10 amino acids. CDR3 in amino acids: CASGLRQVAF. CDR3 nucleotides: TGTGCTAGTGGTTTGAGACAAGTGGCCTTC.

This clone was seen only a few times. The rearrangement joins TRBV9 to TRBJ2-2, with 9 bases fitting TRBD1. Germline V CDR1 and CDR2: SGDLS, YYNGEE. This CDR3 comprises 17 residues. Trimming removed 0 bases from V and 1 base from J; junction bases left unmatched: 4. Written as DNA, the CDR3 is TGTGCCAGCAGCGTAGGAGTGGGACAGGGGAACACCGGGGAGCTGTTTTTT. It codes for CASSVGVGQGNTGELFF.